This TCR beta chain was identified in a study of quantifying T cell responses using KT2 cells. Turning to the study itself: TCR alpha and beta constant-region primers primed reverse transcription of RNA. The T4 ligation step was estimated to exceed 8.5% efficiency under optimum conditions.

This clonotype was seen only a few times. Its matching antigen is unknown. Germline assignment: CDR1 MDHEN and CDR2 SYDVKM. The CDR3 contains 16 residues. V was pared by 6 bases and J by 2 bases, with 8 bases of the junction left unmatched. KT2 cells were mixed with fixed PBMC numbers at varying ratios. Overall study results and limits: Very high KT2 spike-in numbers caused saturation in KT2 sequence detection. The number of KT2 alpha and beta sequences was a linear function of input KT2 cells.

An oligo carrying a UMI was ligated to the cDNA 3' end. An equimolar mix of RC1.1 and RC1.2 primed the beta chain across TRBC1 and TRBC2. Using its own MiXCR run on the UMI-ligation and nested PCR reads, TCRdb lists one record per CDR3 protein. This sample has tens of thousands of distinct CDR3 sequences, with about 9.9% found just once. The material sequenced was PBMCs spiked with cells of the T cell clone KT2. The chain links TRBV28 to TRBJ1-5; TRBD1 agrees at 9 bases. This receptor was identified in a human donor. In nucleotides, the CDR3 is TGTGCCAGCAGGGACAGGGGAGGCTCGGGCAATCAGCCCCAGCATTTT. Translation: CASRDRGGSGNQPQHF.